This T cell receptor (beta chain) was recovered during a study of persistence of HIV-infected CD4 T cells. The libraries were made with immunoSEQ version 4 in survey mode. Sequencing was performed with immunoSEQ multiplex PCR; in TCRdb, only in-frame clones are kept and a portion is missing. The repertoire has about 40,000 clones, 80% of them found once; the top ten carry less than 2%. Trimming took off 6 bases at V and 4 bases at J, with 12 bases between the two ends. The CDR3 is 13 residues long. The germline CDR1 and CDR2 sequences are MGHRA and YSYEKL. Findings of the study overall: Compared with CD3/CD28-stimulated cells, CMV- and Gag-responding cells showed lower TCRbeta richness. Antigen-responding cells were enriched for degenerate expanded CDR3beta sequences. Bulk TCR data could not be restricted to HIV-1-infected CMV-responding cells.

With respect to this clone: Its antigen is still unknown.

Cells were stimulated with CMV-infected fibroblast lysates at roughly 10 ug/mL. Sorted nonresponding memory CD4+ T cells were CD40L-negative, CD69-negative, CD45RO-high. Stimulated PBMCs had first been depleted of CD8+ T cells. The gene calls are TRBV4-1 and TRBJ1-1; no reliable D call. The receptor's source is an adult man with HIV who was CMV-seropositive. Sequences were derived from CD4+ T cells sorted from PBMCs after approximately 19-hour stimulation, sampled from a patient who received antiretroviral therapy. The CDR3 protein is CASSSRVGTEAFF. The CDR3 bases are TGCGCCAGCAGTTCACGGGTTGGCACTGAAGCTTTCTTT.